The clone carrying this TCR beta chain has only a few counts. Its antigen is as yet unknown. The CDR3 has 13 residues. Germline values: CDR1 MNHEY, CDR2 SVGAGI. With 6 bases removed from V and 9 bases from J, the gap between germline ends came to 12 bases. The sample's treatment: 15 Gy SBRT to primary tumor, nephrectomy 4 weeks later. Nephrectomy followed 15 Gy stereotactic body radiation by 4 weeks. Clear cell pathology was present in this patient's renal cell carcinoma. The protocol was immunoSEQ multiplex PCR, while the TCRdb copy is restricted to in-frame clones and leaves out a portion. The data hold around 15,000 clones, with approximately 51% observed a single time. This sample was included in a study of radiation and T cells in renal cell carcinoma. Overall study findings and caveats: Without pretreatment biopsies, baseline tumor clonotype presence was undetermined. Compared with controls, irradiated tumors showed greater TCR clonality.

The sequenced sample was tumor tissue, obtained from a patient whose treatment included radiotherapy and nephrectomy. The clonotype was recovered from a woman aged 60 to 75 with renal cell carcinoma. The chain carries TRBV6-5 and TRBJ1-6; D not resolved. In DNA, the CDR3 is TGTGCCAGCAGCAGGACCTGGGGTTCACCCCTCCACTTT. Its translation is CASSRTWGSPLHF.